These 5 T cell receptor beta chains came from one sample sequenced in a study of blood T cells in healthy people across ages. It was with a sample-barcoded 5' primer and a J-beta primer mix that a second PCR of about 6 to 11 cycles was run. MiXCR was run by TCRdb on the 5' RACE reads, yielding one entry per CDR3 protein. The sample shows under 2 million distinct CDR3 sequences, roughly 32% of them seen only once. The sample consisted of blood. The receptors derive from a woman younger than 45 in good health.

This clonotype was picked up a small number of times. The chain links TRBV24-1 to TRBJ2-7; maybe TRBD2 (6 bases). Trimming took off 2 bases at V and 3 bases at J, with 10 bases between the two ends. The germline V gene encodes CDR1 KGHDR and CDR2 SFDVKD. This CDR3 has 14 amino acids. CDR3 region: CATSDSGTFYEQYF. The CDR3 coding sequence is TGTGCCACCAGTGATTCCGGGACTTTCTACGAGCAGTACTTC.

This sequence joins TRBV4-1 and TRBJ1-6; D is unclear. This CDR3 region has 17 residues. V was pared by 4 bases and J by 10 bases, with 23 bases between. The germline V gene has CDR1 MGHRA and CDR2 YSYEKL. CDR3 loop: CASSRRREGLVVSPLHF. The CDR3 coding sequence is TGCGCCAGCAGCCGGCGCCGTGAAGGGCTTGTGGTCTCACCCCTCCACTTT.

The genes are TRBV5-1 and TRBJ1-5; 7 bases line up with TRBD1. The CDR3 covers 16 residues. CDR1 and CDR2 (germline): SGHRS, YFSETQ. With V trimmed by 0 bases and J by 2 bases, 5 bases remained unmatched. CDR3 loop: CASSLGGGGGNQPQHF. As DNA, the CDR3 is TGCGCCAGCAGCTTGGGAGGGGGCGGTGGCAATCAGCCCCAGCATTTT. Variable domain in full (rest from reference TRBV5-1 and TRBJ1-5): KAGVTQTPRYLIKTRGQQVTLSCSPISGHRSVSWYQQTPGQGLQFLFEYFSETQRNKGNFPGRFSGRQFSNSRSEMNVSTLELGDSALYLCASSLGGGGGNQPQHFGDGTRLSIL.

Only a few counts were recorded for this clonotype. V gene TRBV7-3 combines with J gene TRBJ2-1, with a weak D call TRBD2 (7 bases). CDR3 size: 17 residues. The ends were cut back, 1 base at V and 1 base at J, with 14 bases in the middle. Germline loops: CDR1 SGHTA, CDR2 FQGTGA. CDR3 sequence: CASSLRSAGASYNEQFF. Here the CDR3 DNA reads TGTGCCAGCAGCTTAAGGTCGGCGGGGGCATCCTACAATGAGCAGTTCTTC.

V is TRBV12-5 and J is TRBJ2-1, with D perhaps TRBD1 (7 bases). The CDR3 length is 15 residues. Germline CDR1 is LGHNT and CDR2 is FRNRAP. The V gene lost 1 base and the J gene lost 12 bases, with 19 bases spanning the gap. Here the CDR3 DNA reads TGTGCTAGTGGTTTGGACAGGGGAGGTGGTTTGTTGCAGTTCTTC. Residues: CASGLDRGGGLLQFF.